Listed here are 20 T cell receptor beta chains from one sample, sequenced in a study of OX40 agonist ivuxolimab in advanced cancers. The repertoire was sequenced with immunoSEQ multiplex PCR; TCRdb's copy has only in-frame clones and lacks some. The sample shows fewer than 65,000 clones, about 89% of them seen only once. This specimen was CD4+ or CD8+ T cells sorted from blood, taken in a trial of the OX40 agonist ivuxolimab. The receptors were sampled from an adult with an advanced solid tumor such as melanoma, head and neck, liver or kidney cancer.

This clone was observed a single time. The V call is TRBV9, the J call TRBJ1-2; D is possibly TRBD1 (6 bases). This CDR3 spans 15 amino acids. The V end was cut by 2 bases, the J end by 4 bases, with 15 bases between. Germline-derived CDR1 and CDR2 are SGDLS and YYNGEE. CDR3 nucleotide sequence: TGTGCCAGCAGCGTGGTACCGGAACAGGGCTATGGCTACACCTTC. Protein: CASSVVPEQGYGYTF.

J is TRBJ2-1 and V is TRBV7-2, with TRBD2 identical over 12 bases. Trimming cost V 2 bases and J 9 bases; bases outside gene matches: 2. The germline V gene encodes CDR1 SGHTA and CDR2 FQGNSA. The CDR3 consists of 14 residues. In DNA form, the CDR3 reads TGTGCCAGCAGCTTACTAGCGGGAGGGGGTGAGCAGTTCTTC. This gives the protein CASSLLAGGGEQFF.

The chain couples TRBV27 to TRBJ2-3; unclear D gene. The germline CDR1 and CDR2 sequences are MNHEY and SMNVEV (reference sequence). V gave up 2 bases and J gave up 0 bases, with 9 bases separating them. The CDR3 is made up of 15 amino acids. CDR3: CASSLIGGSTDTQYF. The CDR3 coding sequence is TGTGCCAGCAGTTTAATTGGCGGTAGCACAGATACGCAGTATTTT.

CDR3 in amino acids: CASSQGWGAGASQETQYF. The DNA of the CDR3 is TGCGCCAGCAGCCAAGGGTGGGGAGCGGGAGCAAGCCAAGAGACCCAGTACTTC. The V gene is TRBV4-3, the J gene TRBJ2-5, with 8 positions matching TRBD2. This CDR3 is built from 18 residues. CDR1 LGHNA and CDR2 YSLEER come from the germline V gene. Trimming took 1 base from V and 1 from J; bases not matched to a gene: 11.

This chain links TRBV7-2 with TRBJ1-1; D unresolved. The CDR3 runs 15 residues. Germline CDR1 and CDR2: SGHTA and FQGNSA. Trimming removed 5 bases at V and 3 bases at J, with 16 bases between. CDR3 sequence reads: CASSLLGSGDTEAFF. As DNA, the CDR3 is TGTGCCAGCAGCCTGCTGGGGAGTGGGGACACTGAAGCTTTCTTT.

This clone was observed once. V usage is TRBV2 and J usage is TRBJ1-1; the D is unclear. CDR1 is SNHLY, CDR2 FYNNEI, per germline. CDR3 length equals 14 residues. V lost 5 bases and J lost 2, with 12 bases in between. The CDR3 loop reads CASSSRADNTEAFF. For the CDR3, the DNA is TGTGCCAGCAGTTCCCGGGCAGACAACACTGAAGCTTTCTTT.

This CDR3 reads CASSYPGLSFYEQYF. The CDR3 nucleotides read TGTGCCAGCAGCTACCCGGGACTTAGCTTCTACGAGCAGTACTTC. The gene calls are TRBV5-4 and TRBJ2-7; possible D gene TRBD2, 6 bases. Germline lookup yields CDR1 SGHNT and CDR2 YYREEE (reference sequence). Trimming left V 3 bases short and J 3 bases short, with 16 bases between. This CDR3 has 15 residues.

The chain has TRBV5-1 and TRBJ2-1; a weak D match, TRBD1 (6 bases). V gave up 4 bases and J gave up 6 bases, with 14 bases separating them. The germline V gene encodes CDR1 SGHRS and CDR2 YFSETQ. The CDR3 runs 14 residues. CDR3 in DNA: TGCGCCAGCAGCGGTAGGGCAGGGGCCAATGAGCAGTTCTTC. It translates to CASSGRAGANEQFF.

The V and J genes are TRBV10-3 and TRBJ2-4; tentative D call: TRBD1 (6 bases). CDR1 ENHRY and CDR2 SYGVKD come from the germline V gene. V lost 3 bases to trimming and J lost 7 bases, with 19 bases between them. The CDR3 is 16 residues long. The CDR3 DNA follows: TGTGCCATCAGTGAAAGGGCAGGGCAGGGGATGAACATTCAGTACTTC. Translating it yields CAISERAGQGMNIQYF.

The CDR3: CASSFSSAGGAREDTQYF. The DNA for the CDR3 is TGTGCCAGCAGCTTTAGTTCAGCGGGAGGGGCGAGGGAAGATACGCAGTATTTT. The chain employs TRBV7-2 and TRBJ2-3, with TRBD2 identical over 10 bases. The CDR3 has 18 residues. CDR1 and CDR2 (germline): SGHTA, FQGNSA. V gave up 3 bases and J gave up 5 bases; unmatched junction bases: 14.

The chain uses TRBV14 and TRBJ2-7, with a possible D match to TRBD2 (5 bases). This CDR3 contains 15 residues. V was pared by 6 bases and J by 4 bases, with 19 bases between. Germline CDR1 and CDR2: SGHDN and FVKESK. CDR3 sequence: CASRPSGGRAYEQYF. The CDR3 DNA sequence: TGTGCCAGCAGGCCAAGCGGAGGAAGAGCTTACGAGCAGTACTTC.

V is TRBV11-2 and J is TRBJ2-3; D may be TRBD2 (5 bases). The germline gives CDR1 SGHAT, CDR2 FQNNGV. V gave up 5 bases and J gave up 8 bases, with 20 bases separating them. The CDR3 is 15 residues long. The CDR3 protein is CASSLRSRGFGTQYF. Here the CDR3 DNA reads TGTGCCAGCAGCCTCCGGTCCCGGGGATTTGGTACGCAGTATTTT.

The chain joins TRBV7-2 to TRBJ2-1; 7 nucleotides match TRBD1. With V trimmed by 3 bases and J by 8 bases, 7 bases remained unmatched. CDR3 length: 14 amino acids. Germline values: CDR1 SGHTA, CDR2 FQGNSA. CDR3 coding DNA: TGTGCCAGCAGCTTCTCGACAGGGAACCATGAGCAGTTCTTC. The encoded protein is CASSFSTGNHEQFF.

The gene calls are TRBV7-8 and TRBJ2-5, with 10 bases matching TRBD2. Germline lookup yields CDR1 SGHVS and CDR2 FQNEAQ. The V gene end was trimmed by 8 bases and the J gene end by 3 bases; junction bases not matched to a gene: 3. The CDR3 sequence is 13 residues long. In DNA form, the CDR3 reads TGTGCCAGCGCTAGCGGGAGAAAAGAGACCCAGTACTTC. It encodes CASASGRKETQYF.

The chain joins TRBV5-1 to TRBJ2-5, with TRBD2 matching 8 bases. This CDR3 contains 15 residues. Trimming took 2 bases from V and 5 from J; bases not matched to a gene: 8. Germline loops: CDR1 SGHRS, CDR2 YFSETQ. In DNA form, the CDR3 reads TGCGCCAGCAGCTTAGAACCCGGGGGGGACGAGACCCAGTACTTC. Amino acid sequence: CASSLEPGGDETQYF.

J is TRBJ1-4 and V is TRBV4-2; 7 bases are a match to TRBD1. V lost 1 base and J lost 8; bases outside the gene matches: 4. The CDR3 sequence is 14 residues long. The germline V gene has CDR1 LGHNA and CDR2 YNFKEQ. In DNA form, the CDR3 reads TGTGCCAGCAGCCAAGTGGGACAGAACGAAAAACTGTTTTTT. Its translation is CASSQVGQNEKLFF.

This clone was observed a single time. This chain links TRBV11-2 with TRBJ2-3; no definite D call. V lost 7 bases and J lost 2, with 4 bases in between. The germline V gene encodes CDR1 SGHAT and CDR2 FQNNGV. This CDR3 has 11 amino acids. In DNA form, the CDR3 reads TGTGCCAGCACCCTCACAGATACGCAGTATTTT. It is translated as CASTLTDTQYF.

The chain carries TRBV6-1 and TRBJ2-7; 9 nucleotides align to TRBD1. The CDR3 length is 13 residues. The V and J ends lost 4 bases and 5 bases, in that order; junction bases with no gene match: 3. In germline, CDR1 is MNHNS, CDR2 SASEGT. The CDR3 nucleotides are TGTGCCAGCAGTGGGGACAGGGAGGACGAGCAGTACTTC. Its translation is CASSGDREDEQYF.

This chain uses TRBV5-8 with TRBJ1-3; 10 nucleotides line up with TRBD1. The length of the CDR3 is 15 residues. V shed 0 bases and J 7 bases; nucleotides not matched to a gene: 4. Germline loops: CDR1 SGHTS, CDR2 YDEGEE. CDR3 DNA: TGTGCCAGCAGCTTGGAGACAGGGGGCAGGAACACCATATATTTT. Its protein is CASSLETGGRNTIYF.

The chain uses TRBV27 and TRBJ1-5; D possibly corresponds to TRBD1 (6 bases). V dropped 6 bases and J dropped 1 base, with 19 bases sitting between them. Germline CDR1 MNHEY, CDR2 SMNVEV (reference sequence). This CDR3 comprises 17 residues. Written as DNA, the CDR3 is TGTGCCAGCAGCAAAACCCCGGGGGCAATAAGCAATCAGCCCCAGCATTTT. This sequence encodes CASSKTPGAISNQPQHF.